Each of the 25 T cell receptor beta chains below was sequenced from the same sample in a study of T cells in Graves' hyperthyroidism and ophthalmopathy. Researchers took RNA transcripts and amplified the TCR beta CDR3 regions from them. Researchers ran a first-round RT-PCR on the TCR CDR3 using the HTBI primer set. TCRdb re-derived calls from the multiplex PCR reads in MiXCR, one entry per CDR3 protein. Here the sample spans about 580,000 distinct CDR3 sequences, roughly 14% being singletons. The sample was blood. The receptors come from a young woman with Graves' hyperthyroidism that later progressed to Graves' ophthalmopathy.

This clonotype was counted a few times. The DNA for the CDR3 is TGCAGTGCTAGAGGACAGGTAAATGAGCAGTTCTTC. Translating gives CSARGQVNEQFF. The V call is TRBV20-1, the J call TRBJ2-1; tentatively, D is TRBD1 (6 bases). The V gene lost 1 base and the J gene lost 7 bases, with 8 bases spanning the gap. This CDR3 region has 12 residues. Germline assignment: CDR1 DFQATT and CDR2 SNEGSKA (reference sequence).

This clonotype has a handful of counts. The chain combines TRBV6-1 with TRBJ2-7, with 8 bases matching TRBD1. The CDR3 runs 15 residues. V gave up 7 bases and J gave up 0 bases; unmatched junction bases: 8. Germline V gene sequence: CDR1 MNHNS, CDR2 SASEGT. The chain's CDR3 is CASTPRQGSSYEQYF. In DNA form, the CDR3 reads TGTGCCAGCACTCCACGACAGGGGAGCTCCTACGAGCAGTACTTC.

This clonotype was counted at least ten times. The V and J genes are TRBV2 and TRBJ1-5; D may be TRBD1 (6 bases). This CDR3 contains 14 residues. From germline, CDR1 is SNHLY and CDR2 FYNNEI. Between the trimmed V and J ends, which lost 3 bases and 9 bases, there was a span of 15 bases. CDR3 sequence reads: CASSDGGGELPQHF. In nucleotides, the CDR3 is TGTGCCAGCAGTGATGGAGGGGGAGAGTTGCCCCAGCATTTT.

Remarks on this clonotype: A read error is possible here, since a much larger clone lies one base away. The V gene is TRBV3-1, the J gene TRBJ2-5; a weak D match, TRBD2 (7 bases). Germline CDR1 LGHDT, CDR2 YNNKEL (reference sequence). This CDR3 is 15 amino acids long. CDR3 nucleotides: TGTGCCAGCAGCCCCTTGTGGGGGGGCCTGGAGACCCAGCACTTC. Translated, it gives CASSPLWGGLETQHF.

This chain links TRBV30 with TRBJ2-3; no clear D gene. CDR1 is GTSNPN and CDR2 is SVGIG in the germline V gene (reference sequence). Deletions cut 5 bases from V and 4 bases from J, with 19 bases between. The CDR3 is 15 amino acids. The CDR3 DNA follows: TGTGCCTGGGGGCCCTCCGGGTTCGGCCCAGATACGCAGTATTTT. Residues: CAWGPSGFGPDTQYF.

In this sample, this clonotype turned up a few times. The chain has TRBV20-1 and TRBJ2-7; the D gene is possibly TRBD1 (6 bases). CDR3 length: 15 amino acids. Deletions cut 3 bases from V and 3 bases from J, with 18 bases between. In germline, CDR1 is DFQATT, CDR2 SNEGSKA (reference sequence). The CDR3 reads CSASESPGQYYEQYF. As DNA, the CDR3 is TGCAGTGCTAGTGAATCGCCAGGACAGTACTACGAGCAGTACTTC.

This clonotype came up a few times. The gene calls are TRBV5-4 and TRBJ2-5, with 13 positions matching TRBD2. Per germline, CDR1 SGHNT and CDR2 YYREEE (reference sequence). The CDR3 runs to 16 residues. J was trimmed by 1 base and V by 5 bases; bases with no gene match: 5. The CDR3 loop is CASRAGLAGPQETQYF. CDR3 DNA sequence: TGTGCCAGCAGGGCGGGACTAGCGGGACCCCAAGAGACCCAGTACTTC.

The table lists this clonotype with a few counts. CDR3 region: CASSTGSGWGGSKLFF. CDR3 nucleotides: TGTGCCAGTAGCACCGGATCAGGGTGGGGAGGGTCGAAACTGTTTTTT. The chain links TRBV19 to TRBJ1-4; D perhaps matches TRBD1 (5 bases). Germline values: CDR1 LNHDA, CDR2 SQIVND (reference sequence). Trimming shortened V by 6 bases and J by 11 bases, and 25 bases separated the two germline ends. CDR3 length: 16 amino acids.

This clonotype was seen repeatedly, ten times or more. The chain has TRBV27 and TRBJ2-7; 9 positions match TRBD1. CDR3 size: 15 residues. Trimming cost V 6 bases and J 5 bases; bases outside gene matches: 11. The germline V gene has CDR1 MNHEY and CDR2 SMNVEV (reference sequence). Here the CDR3 reads CASSPRDRVINEQYF. The CDR3 region has the DNA TGTGCCAGCAGCCCCCGGGACAGGGTCATAAACGAGCAGTACTTC.

This clonotype was counted at least ten times. The chain's CDR3 is CASSFGQTSTDTQYF. The CDR3 region has the DNA TGTGCCAGCAGTTTTGGACAAACTAGCACAGATACGCAGTATTTT. The V gene is TRBV28, the J gene TRBJ2-3; possible D gene TRBD1, 5 bases. This CDR3 is built from 15 residues. V was pared by 3 bases and J by 0 bases, with 10 bases between. From germline, CDR1 is MDHEN and CDR2 SYDVKM.

This clonotype was seen ten or more times. The chain has TRBV7-9 and TRBJ2-7; perhaps TRBD1 as D (6 bases). V was trimmed by 5 bases and J by 7 bases, leaving 15 bases between them. Germline loops: CDR1 SEHNR, CDR2 FQNEAQ (reference sequence). The CDR3 runs 13 residues. CDR3 loop: CASSLPQGTEQYF. The CDR3 nucleotides read TGTGCCAGCAGCCTACCCCAGGGGACGGAGCAGTACTTC.

This clonotype was picked up a small number of times. The chain couples TRBV18 to TRBJ2-3; TRBD2 matches 9 bases. The CDR3 has 14 amino acids. The V and J ends lost 8 bases and 5 bases, in that order; junction bases with no gene match: 8. Germline CDR1 is KGHSH and CDR2 is LQKENI. CDR3 nucleotide sequence: TGTGCCAGCCGGTCGACTAGCGGCGGAGATACGCAGTATTTT. Protein product: CASRSTSGGDTQYF.

The chain combines TRBV7-8 with TRBJ2-5; no firm D call. CDR3 length: 14 residues. The germline gives CDR1 SGHVS, CDR2 FQNEAQ. V dropped 4 bases and J dropped 7 bases, with 16 bases sitting between them. CDR3 sequence (DNA): TGTGCCAGCAGCTCGTCGACGAGGCTAGGGACCCAGTACTTC. Encoded protein: CASSSSTRLGTQYF.

The chain recombines TRBV3-1 with TRBJ1-3, with 7 bases matching TRBD1. The V gene's germline CDR1 is LGHDT and CDR2 YNNKEL (reference sequence). This CDR3 is built from 15 residues. V was pared by 4 bases and J by 4 bases, with 7 bases of the junction left unmatched. CDR3 residues: CASSRDRASGNTIYF. The DNA of the CDR3 is TGTGCCAGCAGCCGAGACAGGGCGTCGGGAAACACCATATATTTT. Using reference TRBV3-1 and TRBJ1-3 for the parts outside the CDR3, the full variable domain is DTAVSQTPKYLVTQMGNDKSIKCEQNLGHDTMYWYKQDSKKFLKIMFSYNNKELIINETVPNRFSPKSPDKAHLNLHINSLELGDSAVYFCASSRDRASGNTIYFGEGSWLTVV.

The chain carries TRBV29-1 and TRBJ2-1; 11 bases are a match to TRBD2. The J call may be faulty, since TRBJ2-7 better matches the DNA end. This CDR3 contains 14 residues. Germline CDR1 and CDR2: SQVTM and ANQGSEA. As DNA, the CDR3 is TGCAGCGTTGAGACTAGCGGGATCTACAATGAGCAGTACTTC. Its translation is CSVETSGIYNEQYF.

The rearrangement uses TRBV7-2 and TRBJ2-3, with D possibly TRBD2 on 6 matching bases. Per germline, CDR1 SGHTA and CDR2 FQGNSA. V lost 5 bases and J lost 8, with 23 bases in between. CDR3 length: 16 residues. The CDR3 bases are TGTGCCAGCAGCGAACGGGCTAGTAGCCTGGGGGGTACGCAGTATTTT. It codes for CASSERASSLGGTQYF.

This clonotype was detected ten times or more. This rearrangement joins TRBV5-1 to TRBJ1-4, with D unresolved. This CDR3 spans 13 amino acids. In germline, CDR1 is SGHRS, CDR2 YFSETQ. V was pared by 4 bases and J by 4 bases, with 8 bases between. The DNA of the CDR3 is TGCGCCAGCAGCCCTGACGGTAATGAAAAACTGTTTTTT. Amino acid sequence: CASSPDGNEKLFF.

V is TRBV30 and J is TRBJ2-7; D gene unclear. Germline CDR1 and CDR2: GTSNPN and SVGIG (reference sequence). The V end was cut by 0 bases, the J end by 9 bases, with 18 bases between. This CDR3 is 14 amino acids long. Here the CDR3 DNA reads TGTGCCTGGAGTGTAGGCAGGACCCTAGGAGTGCAGTACTTC. It yields the protein CAWSVGRTLGVQYF. Supplemented by reference TRBV30 and TRBJ2-7, the full variable domain reads SQTIHQWPATLVQPVGSPLSLECTVEGTSNPNLYWYRQAAGRGLQLLFYSVGIGQISSEVPQNLSASRPQDRQFILSSKKLLLSDSGFYLCAWSVGRTLGVQYFGPGTRLTVT.

The V call is TRBV3-1, the J call TRBJ2-7; tentatively, D is TRBD2 (5 bases). Germline lookup yields CDR1 LGHDT and CDR2 YNNKEL (reference sequence). The CDR3 sequence is 15 residues long. V was shortened by 3 bases and J by 3 bases, with 15 bases between the two germline ends. This CDR3 reads CASSHQAEAVYEQYF. The DNA of the CDR3 is TGTGCCAGCAGCCATCAAGCGGAGGCGGTCTACGAGCAGTACTTC.

Only a few counts were recorded for this clonotype. The chain employs TRBV27 and TRBJ2-1; 7 bases line up with TRBD2. CDR3 size: 16 residues. Per the germline V gene, CDR1 is MNHEY and CDR2 is SMNVEV (reference sequence). The J segment lost 3 bases and the V segment lost 2 bases, leaving 7 bases of the junction unmatched. CDR3 sequence reads: CASSLLGLADYNEQFF. The CDR3 DNA reads TGTGCCAGCAGTTTACTGGGGCTAGCGGACTACAATGAGCAGTTCTTC.

This sequence joins TRBV25-1 and TRBJ2-2; no firm D call. This CDR3 is 12 amino acids long. The V gene's germline CDR1 is MGHDK and CDR2 SYGVNS. With 3 bases removed from V and 8 bases from J, the gap between germline ends came to 7 bases. The CDR3 DNA reads TGTGCCAGCAGTGATAAAGAGGGGGAGCTGTTTTTT. Protein product: CASSDKEGELFF.

This clonotype has ten or more counts. The J gene is TRBJ2-5, the V gene TRBV7-2, with TRBD2 matching over 7 bases. The CDR3 extends over 13 amino acids. The V and J ends lost 5 bases and 5 bases, in that order; junction bases with no gene match: 5. Germline lookup yields CDR1 SGHTA and CDR2 FQGNSA. The CDR3 region is CASSPGGGETQYF. CDR3 sequence (DNA): TGTGCCAGCAGCCCGGGGGGTGGTGAGACCCAGTACTTC.

Comments on this clonotype: In this CDR3 the conserved last residue, phenylalanine or tryptophan, is missing, so a read error is likely. The rearrangement links TRBV9 to TRBJ2-1; D gene unclear. The germline V and J ends were trimmed by 4 bases and 0 bases, with 5 bases remaining between them. Germline CDR1 SGDLS, CDR2 YYNGEE. The CDR3 extends over 13 amino acids. The CDR3 DNA follows: TGTGCCAGCAGCTCCAGCTCCTACAATGAGCAGTTCGTC. It is translated as CASSSSSYNEQFV.

This clonotype was seen ten or more times. The rearrangement uses TRBV6-6 and TRBJ1-4, with D possibly being TRBD1 (5 bases). CDR1 MNHNY and CDR2 SVGAGI come from the germline V gene (reference sequence). V was clipped by 0 bases and J by 8 bases, with 10 bases between them. The CDR3 has 14 amino acids. The CDR3 DNA reads as TGTGCCAGCAGTTACTCGGGGGGAGGAGAAAAACTGTTTTTT. Protein: CASSYSGGGEKLFF.

This clonotype occurred many times. The chain recombines TRBV7-2 with TRBJ2-7; D is uncertain. Looked up from germline, CDR1 is SGHTA and CDR2 is FQGNSA. V was trimmed by 11 bases and J by 0 bases, leaving 11 bases between them. This CDR3 region has 12 residues. The CDR3, as DNA: TGTGCCTCCCAACGGGTCTCCTACGAGCAGTACTTC. Translated: CASQRVSYEQYF.